The entry below gives a single TCR beta chain sequence along with its context. No cognate antigen has been identified for it. Nothing much larger sits one base from this clone, and base qualities are not available. The entry originates in a study of pediatric ulcerative colitis (dated by TCRdb to the late 2010s). Looking at the study overall: Fewer than ten ulcerative colitis patients had pancolitis and two had left-sided colitis, with histology consistent with ulcerative colitis in all. Nine or ten newly diagnosed, treatment-naive pediatric ulcerative colitis patients and a handful of non-IBD control children each provided paired blood and rectal samples. The Pediatric Ulcerative Colitis Activity Index classified a couple of patients as having mild disease, several as having moderate disease and three as having acute severe colitis.

For CDR1 and CDR2, the germline V gene (reference sequence) lists LNHDA and SQIVND. Spanning cysteine to phenylalanine, the CDR3 consists of 12 amino acids. The only DNA kept is the CDR3, 36 bases in frame from the first base. V was cut back by 9 bases and J by 1 base, leaving a gap of 9 bases between them. Through the immunoSEQ TRB Survey service, multiplex V and J primers were used to amplify rearranged CDR3 beta regions from genomic DNA. To keep sequencing depth equal across samples, survey-level depth of up to 500,000 reads per sample was applied. Libraries were purified and pooled, and sequencing was performed on Illumina technology. The study's own analysis went as follows. Productive clonality, sample overlap, pairwise scatters, CDR3 beta length, V/D/J gene usage and productiveness were assessed with immunoSEQ online tools. Alongside Shannon and Simpson indices, calculated diversity was computed as the number of unique rearrangements divided by total templates, multiplied by 100. Principal component analysis was performed on Z-score normalized data with the R prcomp function and the ggbiplot package. Morisita's index was used to quantify the clonal overlap between blood and rectum within each subject. The table was pulled from immuneACCESS by TCRdb, which kept in-frame rearrangements only. Such tables lose some clones; where checked, under half of the loss comes from unresolved V genes, and the rest has no known cause. V, J and clone size derive from that table, while D and trimming were established from the DNA sequence. The sample table shows under 50,000 clones, and around 76% are seen once. Clones ranked in the top ten supply about 4% of the sample.

Here is what the overall study found, with its caveats: Clonal overlap between a subject's own blood and rectum was significantly greater in ulcerative colitis patients than in controls, which suggests more T cell trafficking to inflamed tissue. For technical reasons, substantially fewer templates were yielded by the blood samples of a couple of patients, and these blood samples were excluded from blood-rectal overlap analysis. A couple of rectal CDR3 clonotypes were detected in all ulcerative colitis patients and were not detected in any of the controls. Features of the rectal repertoire distinguished controls, mild-moderate colitis patients and acute severe colitis patients, and in acute severe colitis, rectal diversity was reduced because of clonal expansions. Blood-derived T cells may have been included in the rectal pinch biopsies, particularly in patients with overt colitis. Because repertoires came from total lymphocyte DNA, patterns in rare subsets such as regulatory T cells may not be reflected. Only a few individuals were included in the healthy control group, which was small.

During colonoscopy, one to two pinch biopsies were obtained from the rectum for research. Ulcerative colitis patients had received no immunosuppressive medication before the diagnostic colonoscopy. Before DNA was isolated, the rectal biopsies underwent proteinase K digestion. The Wizard kit (Promega) was used to extract genomic DNA from both blood and intestinal samples. The rearranged segments are TRBV19 and TRBJ1-1, with no D gene named confidently. Sequencing was carried out using gut tissue. This receptor was taken from a girl aged 10-17 years with moderate ulcerative colitis. The DNA reads TGTGCCAGCAAAGGGTGGAACACTGAAGCTTTCTTT. Translated, this gives CASKGWNTEAFF.